This T cell receptor beta chain was captured by sequencing in a study of cytomegalovirus exposure and HLA in healthy donors. Notes on the study in general: Investigators reported approximately 170 TCR beta chains as tied to cytomegalovirus. In all likelihood, a cluster of highly shared sequence variants was a sequencing artifact.

Note on this clone: The antigen is not known.

A multiplex PCR was run with 60 Vbeta primers and 13 Jbeta primers. Original processing methods: About 12 million of 65 million to 95 million unique TCR beta chains were shared, per a later count. TCRdb's copy holds only in-frame clones and misses some; the assay was immunoSEQ multiplex PCR. V, J and clone size are those of that table, while D and trimming were read from the DNA. The sample holds hundreds of thousands of clones, around two thirds seen once. The origin of this receptor is a female donor in good health and CMV-seronegative. What was sequenced was PBMCs.

The CDR3 DNA follows: TGTGCCAGCAGTGACCGCAGGGTGGGGACTGAAGCTTTCTTT. It codes for CASSDRRVGTEAFF. The J gene is TRBJ1-1, the V gene TRBV2; tentative D call: TRBD1 (5 bases). Trimming removed 3 bases at V and 5 bases at J, with 13 bases between. Germline V gene lookup returns CDR1 SNHLY and CDR2 FYNNEI. The CDR3 consists of 14 residues.